This T cell receptor beta chain is from a study of blood T cell repertoires in COVID-19 (dated by TCRdb to the early 2020s). At the level of the whole study: Collaborator samples came from the United States, Italy and Spain and covered acute and convalescent phases of COVID-19. The material from the prospective study consisted of cDNA or gDNA derived from T cells, B-cell-depleted T cells, or PBMCs. Subjects who had been exposed to COVID-19, were actively infected with it, or had recovered from it provided the deeply sampled blood TCRbeta repertoires that made up the dataset. The repertoires were made available in a free public database intended to serve as a resource for research on the immune response to SARS-CoV-2. The samples were drawn from the first 160 participants of the ongoing ImmuneRACE study and from over a thousand subjects provided by 6 global collaborators. Nearly every sample came with metadata listing a de-identified subject ID, COVID-19 status, age in years and sex. Where available, HLA class I and class II types were obtained from metadata supplied by the sample provider rather than from assay-based typing. General study outcomes and caveats: How much clinical and demographic metadata was included differed by source and by participant, and the metadata was provided uncurated.

Concerning this clone itself: Its antigen remains unidentified. No clone much larger than this one lies a single base away; base qualities are absent.

The immunoSEQ Assay, a bias-controlled multiplex PCR, was used to amplify TCRbeta CDR3 regions from genomic DNA. Processing in the source paper ran as follows. Within the assay, amplification of reference gene primers was used to estimate how many nucleated cells each sample contained. Sequence reads were collapsed and filtered to measure the absolute abundance of every unique TCRbeta CDR3 rearrangement. For each sample, productive Simpson clonality was calculated as the square root of Simpson's diversity index over productive rearrangements. The source is immuneACCESS, and TCRdb retained only in-frame sequences with V and J called. Part of the clones is not carried over; for the studies checked, unresolved V genes explain less than half of this, and the remainder is unexplained. Clonal size and the V and J genes are those of that table, whereas D and trimming came from the DNA. This sample has 380,000 or so clones in its table, and 70% to 90% of those were observed once. Around 1.2% of the sample belongs to the ten largest clones.

Collaborating institutions collected whole blood in K2EDTA tubes following their own protocols. Collaborator samples were shipped for TCRbeta analysis as frozen whole blood, isolated PBMCs, or DNA extracted from either sample type. Trimming at the junction amounts to 3 bases on V and 0 bases on J, and the germline ends lie 6 bases apart. Via the germline V gene (reference sequence), CDR1 is LNHDA and CDR2 SQIVND. The CDR3, from cysteine to phenylalanine, totals 14 residues. The only DNA kept is the CDR3, 42 bases in frame from the first base. The sequenced sample was peripheral blood. This TCR was sampled from a man aged 40-49 years with acute or convalescent COVID-19. Recombination connected TRBV19 to TRBJ1-5; the D gene cannot be resolved reliably. The bases are TGTGCCAGTAGTATTTTCCATAGCAATCAGCCCCAGCATTTT. Its product reads: CASSIFHSNQPQHF.